These 29 T cell receptor beta chains came from one sample sequenced in a study of cytomegalovirus exposure and HLA in healthy donors. Repertoires were generated with immunoSEQ multiplex PCR, while TCRdb's copy carries only in-frame clones and drops some. The data contain about 120,000 clones, 88% of them seen just once; the ten biggest clones take up 1.5% to 2%. Sequencing input: PBMCs. These TCRs come from a man aged 18-30 years in good health and CMV-seronegative.

J is TRBJ2-7 and V is TRBV28; 12 nucleotides match TRBD2. The CDR3 runs 16 residues. Germline V CDR1 and CDR2: MDHEN, SYDVKM. With 6 bases clipped from V and 2 bases from J, the junction kept 8 bases outside the gene matches. The CDR3 reads CASSRPLAGGTYEQYF. The CDR3 DNA follows: TGTGCCAGCAGCCGGCCTCTAGCGGGGGGGACCTACGAGCAGTACTTC.

The rearrangement joins TRBV4-1 to TRBJ1-4, with D hard to call. Germline CDR1 and CDR2: MGHRA and YSYEKL. The V end lost 4 bases, the J end lost 10 bases, and 25 bases lay between the germline ends. The CDR3 covers 17 residues. This CDR3 reads CASSPTRNGWRFGKLFF. Written as DNA, the CDR3 is TGCGCCAGCAGCCCGACTCGGAACGGTTGGCGGTTTGGAAAACTGTTTTTT.

The chain combines TRBV28 with TRBJ2-4; 8 nucleotides agree with TRBD2. The CDR3 loop spans 13 amino acids. J lost 3 bases, V lost 7 bases, and 2 bases had no gene match. CDR1 and CDR2 from the germline V gene are MDHEN and SYDVKM. The CDR3: CASNSGNKNIQYF. Written as DNA, the CDR3 is TGTGCCAGCAATAGCGGGAACAAAAACATTCAGTACTTC.

The chain joins TRBV13 to TRBJ2-7; 10 bases are shared with TRBD2. V lost 5 bases, J lost 5 bases, and 6 bases stayed unmatched. Per the germline V gene, CDR1 is PRHDT and CDR2 is FYEKMQ (reference sequence). The CDR3 length is 14 residues. The CDR3 DNA follows: TGTGCCAGCAGCAGGCTAGCGGGAGTGAACGAGCAGTACTTC. This sequence encodes CASSRLAGVNEQYF.

The gene calls are TRBV5-1 and TRBJ2-7; D might be TRBD2 (6 bases). The V gene lost 0 bases and the J gene lost 4 bases, with 14 bases spanning the gap. Germline CDR1 reads SGHRS; CDR2 reads YFSETQ. This CDR3 comprises 15 residues. As DNA, the CDR3 is TGCGCCAGCAGCTTGGACGCGGGAATTAATTACGAGCAGTACTTC. Translating it yields CASSLDAGINYEQYF.

The chain is built from TRBV7-6 and TRBJ2-3; perhaps TRBD1 as D (5 bases). This CDR3 has 14 residues. Trimming cost V 5 bases and J 7 bases, with 16 bases left between them. The germline gives CDR1 SGHVS, CDR2 FNYEAQ. The CDR3 DNA is TGTGCCAGCAGCCAGGGCCCCTCGATGAATACGCAGTATTTT. Protein product: CASSQGPSMNTQYF.

The chain links TRBV5-8 to TRBJ1-6, with 8 bases fitting TRBD1. Germline V gene lookup returns CDR1 SGHTS and CDR2 YDEGEE. This CDR3 is 14 amino acids long. With 3 bases clipped from V and 9 bases from J, the junction kept 5 bases outside the gene matches. This CDR3 reads CASSSGTGISPLHF. Written as DNA, the CDR3 is TGTGCCAGCAGCTCCGGGACAGGCATTTCACCCCTCCACTTT.

This chain joins TRBV11-3 and TRBJ2-5; D possibly corresponds to TRBD2 (5 bases). The CDR3 is made up of 12 amino acids. The V gene's germline CDR1 is SGHNT and CDR2 YENEEA. The ends were cut back, 8 bases at V and 4 bases at J, with 11 bases in the middle. This chain's CDR3 is CASSEGRETQYF. As DNA, the CDR3 is TGTGCCAGCTCTGAGGGCCGAGAGACCCAGTACTTC.

This clone has a handful of counts. V usage is TRBV7-9 and J usage is TRBJ1-5; 8 bases fit TRBD1. V was clipped by 5 bases and J by 9 bases; unmatched bases: 12. Looked up from germline, CDR1 is SEHNR and CDR2 is FQNEAQ (reference sequence). The CDR3 consists of 15 residues. The CDR3 reads CASSPEGQEMGPQHF. The CDR3, as DNA: TGTGCCAGCAGCCCAGAGGGACAGGAGATGGGGCCCCAGCATTTT. The whole variable domain, remainder taken from reference TRBV7-9 and TRBJ1-5, is DTGVSQNPRHKITKRGQNVTFRCDPISEHNRLYWYRQTLGQGPEFLTYFQNEAQLEKSRLLSDRFSAERPKGSFSTLEIQRTEQGDSAMYLCASSPEGQEMGPQHFGDGTRLSIL.

This clone occurred a few times. CDR3 in amino acids: CASRRATGSYEQYF. The CDR3 nucleotides read TGCGCCAGCAGACGAGCCACGGGATCGTACGAGCAGTACTTC. The chain combines TRBV5-1 with TRBJ2-7; weak D call: TRBD2 (5 bases). CDR3 length: 14 amino acids. In germline, CDR1 is SGHRS, CDR2 YFSETQ. V gave up 5 bases and J gave up 4 bases, with 16 bases separating them.

The chain links TRBV19 to TRBJ2-7; possibly TRBD1 for D (6 bases). V was trimmed by 7 bases and J by 7 bases, leaving 23 bases between them. The germline gives CDR1 LNHDA, CDR2 SQIVND (reference sequence). CDR3 length: 15 amino acids. CDR3 in amino acids: CASKRPGTPEWEQYF. CDR3 DNA sequence: TGTGCCAGTAAGAGACCGGGGACACCAGAGTGGGAGCAGTACTTC.

The chain joins TRBV28 to TRBJ2-2; possible D gene TRBD1, 6 bases. This CDR3 is built from 18 residues. Trimming removed 3 bases at V and 4 bases at J, with 21 bases between. CDR1 MDHEN and CDR2 SYDVKM come from the germline V gene. The CDR3 here is CASSLGAWGDRVTGELFF. The DNA for the CDR3 is TGTGCCAGCAGTTTGGGGGCCTGGGGTGATCGTGTCACCGGGGAGCTGTTTTTT.

This clone was detected only a few times. The V gene is TRBV6-1, the J gene TRBJ2-7; D is unclear. Between the trimmed V and J ends, which lost 2 bases and 3 bases, there was a span of 8 bases. The CDR3 is made up of 13 amino acids. Germline V gives CDR1 MNHNS, CDR2 SASEGT. DNA of the CDR3: TGTGCCAGCAGTGAATCTGGCCGCTACGAGCAGTACTTC. Translation gives CASSESGRYEQYF.

This chain links TRBV28 with TRBJ2-7; possibly TRBD2 for D (5 bases). This CDR3 comprises 14 residues. Germline V gene sequence: CDR1 MDHEN, CDR2 SYDVKM. Trimming took off 3 bases at V and 7 bases at J, with 16 bases between the two ends. The CDR3 DNA sequence: TGTGCCAGCAGTTTTGTGGCAGGCCCGGGAGAGCAGTACTTC. This codes for CASSFVAGPGEQYF.

CDR3 region: CASSFRSGQALTYEQYF. CDR3 in DNA: TGTGCCAGCAGCTTCCGATCAGGACAAGCCTTAACCTACGAGCAGTACTTC. The chain uses TRBV11-2 and TRBJ2-7; possibly TRBD1 for D (5 bases). Trimming pared 3 bases from V and 2 bases from J, leaving 20 bases between. This CDR3 region has 17 residues. Germline loops: CDR1 SGHAT, CDR2 FQNNGV.

The chain carries TRBV5-1 and TRBJ2-7, with D hard to call. CDR3 length: 13 amino acids. Germline values: CDR1 SGHRS, CDR2 YFSETQ. V was cut by 2 bases and J by 3 bases, with 9 bases left in between. The chain's CDR3 is CASSFVESYEQYF. The CDR3, as DNA: TGCGCCAGCAGCTTCGTAGAGAGCTACGAGCAGTACTTC.

The chain has TRBV10-3 and TRBJ2-1, with D possibly TRBD1 on 6 matching bases. V gave up 0 bases and J gave up 5 bases, with 11 bases separating them. Per germline, CDR1 ENHRY and CDR2 SYGVKD. The CDR3 loop spans 15 amino acids. As DNA, the CDR3 is TGTGCCATCAGTGAGTCTGGGGGCCCCAACAATGAGCAGTTCTTC. Protein: CAISESGGPNNEQFF.

This chain joins TRBV4-3 and TRBJ2-2; 8 bases are a match to TRBD2. With V trimmed by 1 base and J by 4 bases, 17 bases remained unmatched. Germline assignment: CDR1 LGHNA and CDR2 YSLEER. This CDR3 contains 20 residues. The CDR3 bases are TGCGCCAGCAGCCAAGTTGGTGTGATTAGCGGGGTAAGGAGCACCGGGGAGCTGTTTTTT. Protein: CASSQVGVISGVRSTGELFF.

The V call is TRBV2, the J call TRBJ1-2; TRBD1 is a possible D gene (6 bases). The CDR3 loop spans 13 amino acids. Germline V gene lookup returns CDR1 SNHLY and CDR2 FYNNEI. The V and J ends lost 6 bases and 4 bases respectively, with 12 bases between them. The CDR3 reads CASRGRQVYGYTF. CDR3 DNA: TGTGCCAGCAGGGGCCGACAGGTCTATGGCTACACCTTC.

This clone was recorded at least ten times. The CDR3, as DNA: TGTGCCAGCAGTTCCCGGTATAGCAATCAGCCCCAGCATTTT. It translates to CASSSRYSNQPQHF. V usage is TRBV27 and J usage is TRBJ1-5; D uncertain. Germline V CDR1 and CDR2: MNHEY, SMNVEV (reference sequence). V was clipped by 4 bases and J by 0 bases, with 7 bases between them. This CDR3 is 14 amino acids long.

The chain joins TRBV11-3 to TRBJ2-3; a weak D match, TRBD2 (5 bases). Deletions cut 1 base from V and 2 bases from J, with 7 bases between. The CDR3 is made up of 14 amino acids. Germline CDR1 and CDR2: SGHNT and YENEEA. The CDR3 DNA reads as TGTGCCAGCAGCTTAGGAGGGTACACAGATACGCAGTATTTT. It codes for CASSLGGYTDTQYF. Together with reference TRBV11-3 and TRBJ2-3, the CDR3 gives the full variable domain: EAGVVQSPRYKIIEKKQPVAFWCNPISGHNTLYWYLQNLGQGPELLIRYENEEAVDDSQLPKDRFSAERLKGVDSTLKIQPAELGDSAVYLCASSLGGYTDTQYFGPGTRLTVL.

The V call is TRBV14, the J call TRBJ2-7; no reliable D call. Germline V gene lookup returns CDR1 SGHDN and CDR2 FVKESK. Between the trimmed V and J ends, which lost 1 base and 6 bases, there was a span of 13 bases. The CDR3 is 14 amino acids. CDR3 loop: CASSQAILVSEQYF. The CDR3 nucleotides are TGTGCCAGCAGCCAAGCCATATTAGTCTCCGAGCAGTACTTC. The full variable domain, with the rest looked up from reference TRBV14 and TRBJ2-7, is EAGVTQFPSHSVIEKGQTVTLRCDPISGHDNLYWYRRVMGKEIKFLLHFVKESKQDESGMPNNRFLAERTGGTYSTLKVQPAELEDSGVYFCASSQAILVSEQYFGPGTRLTVT.

This chain uses TRBV28 with TRBJ2-7, with D perhaps TRBD2 (6 bases). CDR1 and CDR2 (germline): MDHEN, SYDVKM. Deletions cut 6 bases from V and 2 bases from J, with 14 bases between. The CDR3 is made up of 14 amino acids. The CDR3 protein is CASRYGTGTYEQYF. Here the CDR3 DNA reads TGTGCCAGCAGATACGGGACTGGAACCTACGAGCAGTACTTC.

The genes are TRBV10-2 and TRBJ2-5, with TRBD2 identical over 9 bases. This CDR3 is 14 amino acids long. Germline V gene lookup returns CDR1 WSHSY and CDR2 SAAADI. Trimming took 6 bases from V and 5 from J; bases not matched to a gene: 7. CDR3 sequence: CASRGRGGRETQYF. The CDR3 coding sequence is TGCGCCAGCAGAGGGCGGGGGGGACGTGAGACCCAGTACTTC.

The chain recombines TRBV14 with TRBJ1-1; D is unresolved. Germline CDR1 reads SGHDN; CDR2 reads FVKESK. The CDR3 runs 16 residues. The V end was cut by 2 bases, the J end by 1 base, with 14 bases between. The CDR3 reads CASSQRLQIKNTEAFF. As DNA, the CDR3 is TGTGCCAGCAGCCAACGGTTACAGATAAAGAACACTGAAGCTTTCTTT.

This chain joins TRBV19 and TRBJ1-3; unclear D gene. CDR1 and CDR2 (germline): LNHDA, SQIVND (reference sequence). This CDR3 has 14 amino acids. V dropped 5 bases and J dropped 4 bases, with 12 bases sitting between them. CDR3 residues: CASSFLPVGNTIYF. The CDR3 region has the DNA TGTGCCAGTAGTTTCCTACCGGTCGGAAACACCATATATTTT.

The J gene is TRBJ1-1, the V gene TRBV7-8; tentative D call: TRBD1 (5 bases). Between the trimmed V and J ends, which lost 1 base and 1 base, there was a span of 19 bases. CDR3 length: 18 amino acids. CDR1 and CDR2 (germline): SGHVS, FQNEAQ. In DNA, the CDR3 is TGTGCCAGCAGCTTAGGACGGATCTGGGGCAGAGGGAACACTGAAGCTTTCTTT. Protein product: CASSLGRIWGRGNTEAFF.

The chain is built from TRBV5-1 and TRBJ2-1; D not resolved. CDR3 length: 16 residues. Germline V lookup: CDR1 SGHRS, CDR2 YFSETQ. Deletions cut 5 bases from V and 0 bases from J, with 15 bases between. The CDR3 DNA reads as TGCGCCAGCAGTTCAGGAACGGCCAGCTCCTACAATGAGCAGTTCTTC. Translating gives CASSSGTASSYNEQFF.

V usage is TRBV19 and J usage is TRBJ2-3, with D perhaps TRBD1 (6 bases). V was shortened by 8 bases and J by 0 bases, with 12 bases between the two germline ends. Germline V gene sequence: CDR1 LNHDA, CDR2 SQIVND (reference sequence). This CDR3 is built from 14 residues. CDR3 sequence reads: CASGEGGSTDTQYF. The CDR3 bases are TGTGCCAGTGGAGAAGGGGGTAGCACAGATACGCAGTATTTT.